This T cell receptor (beta chain) was identified in a study of blood T cell repertoires in COVID-19. The wider study: In each case, the material was cDNA or gDNA derived from T cells, B-cell-depleted T cells, or PBMCs.

TCRdb keeps only in-frame clones here, not all; method: immunoSEQ multiplex PCR. The sample consists of 150,000 to 200,000 clones, under 80% of them appearing once. V dropped 8 bases and J dropped 3; count of bases not matched to a gene: 7. The length of the CDR3 is 13 residues. From germline, CDR1 is KGHSH and CDR2 LQKENI. This chain links TRBV18 with TRBJ2-7, with 7 bases identical to TRBD1. This TCR was recovered from a man aged 65-85 years with acute or convalescent COVID-19. The sequencing sample was made of peripheral blood. The CDR3 protein is CASARGIDYEQYF. CDR3 nucleotides: TGTGCCAGCGCCAGGGGGATTGACTACGAGCAGTACTTC.